A single sample is the source of the 31 T cell receptor beta chains below, sequenced in a study of T cells after posttransplantation cyclophosphamide (dated by TCRdb to between 2015 and 2016). The library was produced with the immunoSEQ multiplex PCR assay. In TCRdb, the immuneACCESS table is reduced to in-frame sequences with V and J assigned. These tables do not hold every clone; where another copy was compared, an unresolved V gene accounts for under half, and the others remain unexplained. The sample features 13,000 or so clones, and none is a singleton. The ten largest clones represent approximately 7% of the sample. The sample consisted of PBMCs. Receptor source: a middle-aged woman in good health, CMV-negative, and a related stem cell transplant donor.

This clone was seen at least ten times. The V call is TRBV7-9, the J call TRBJ1-5; D gene ambiguous. Germline-derived CDR1 and CDR2 are SEHNR and FQNEAQ (reference sequence). Between the trimmed V and J ends, which lost 5 bases and 2 bases, there was a span of 7 bases. The CDR3 totals 13 residues. This chain's CDR3 is CASSLRGNQPQHF. The CDR3 nucleotides are TGTGCCAGCAGCCTCAGAGGCAATCAGCCCCAGCATTTT.

This clone was observed at least ten times. The V gene is TRBV12-3 or TRBV12-4, the J gene TRBJ2-5; 9 bases align to TRBD2. V was clipped by 3 bases and J by 5 bases; unmatched bases: 1. This CDR3 is built from 13 residues. The CDR3 region has the DNA TGTGCCAGCAGTTTGAGCGGGGGGGAGACCCAGTACTTC. It translates to CASSLSGGETQYF.

This clone has a count of ten or more. The chain has TRBV6-1 and TRBJ1-3; tentatively, D is TRBD1 (6 bases). This CDR3 contains 14 residues. Trimming left V 2 bases short and J 2 bases short, with 7 bases between. In germline, CDR1 is MNHNS, CDR2 SASEGT. DNA for the CDR3: TGTGCCAGCAGTGAACACAGGGCTGGAAACACCATATATTTT. Translated: CASSEHRAGNTIYF.

The CDR3 protein is CASSLIGFGGQGIKTQYF. CDR3 nucleotides: TGTGCCAGCAGCCTTATAGGGTTCGGAGGACAGGGTATAAAGACCCAGTACTTC. The chain recombines TRBV7-2 with TRBJ2-5, with TRBD1 matching 8 bases. V dropped 5 bases and J dropped 6; count of bases not matched to a gene: 20. Germline-derived CDR1 and CDR2 are SGHTA and FQGNSA. The CDR3 covers 18 residues.

This clone has at least ten counts. The chain has TRBV19 and TRBJ2-7, with 13 bases that match TRBD2. CDR3 length: 14 residues. V was clipped by 6 bases and J by 3 bases; unmatched bases: 2. Germline CDR1 and CDR2: LNHDA and SQIVND (reference sequence). The CDR3 nucleotides are TGTGCCAGTAGCCGGACTAGCGGGAGCTACGAGCAGTACTTC. It yields the protein CASSRTSGSYEQYF.

This clone was counted many times. The V and J genes are TRBV7-2 and TRBJ2-2; 12 nucleotides agree with TRBD2. Germline assignment: CDR1 SGHTA and CDR2 FQGNSA. The CDR3 spans 19 residues. The V gene end was trimmed by 5 bases and the J gene end by 3 bases; junction bases not matched to a gene: 13. CDR3 in amino acids: CASSPRRPRTSGDTGELFF. The CDR3 DNA reads TGTGCCAGCAGCCCCCGACGGCCGCGGACTAGCGGGGACACCGGGGAGCTGTTTTTT. Together with reference TRBV7-2 and TRBJ2-2, the CDR3 gives the full variable domain: GAGVSQSPSNKVTEKGKDVELRCDPISGHTALYWYRQSLGQGLEFLIYFQGNSAPDKSGLPSDRFSAERTGGSVSTLTIQRTQQEDSAVYLCASSPRRPRTSGDTGELFFGEGSRLTVL.

This clone has at least ten counts. The chain uses TRBV27 and TRBJ1-2; possible D gene TRBD1, 6 bases. This CDR3 has 14 amino acids. V gave up 3 bases and J gave up 7 bases, with 15 bases separating them. Germline CDR1 MNHEY, CDR2 SMNVEV (reference sequence). This CDR3 is CASSFGQGRVGYTF. CDR3 sequence (DNA): TGTGCCAGCAGTTTTGGTCAGGGGAGGGTTGGCTACACCTTC.

This clone was seen many times. The CDR3 reads CSVEDLPGDRGSDEQFF. In DNA form, the CDR3 reads TGCAGCGTTGAAGATCTTCCTGGGGACAGGGGGTCCGATGAGCAGTTCTTC. The chain links TRBV29-1 to TRBJ2-1; the match to TRBD1 covers 11 bases. Germline loops: CDR1 SQVTM, CDR2 ANQGSEA. The length of the CDR3 is 17 residues. The V gene end was trimmed by 0 bases and the J gene end by 8 bases; junction bases not matched to a gene: 12.

There are many counts of this clone. The chain joins TRBV5-8 to TRBJ2-7; 8 bases align to TRBD1. This CDR3 has 14 residues. V shed 6 bases, J shed 4 bases, and the junction held 9 bases outside the gene matches. Germline V gene data show CDR1 as SGHTS and CDR2 as YDEGEE. The CDR3 DNA reads TGTGCCAGCACCCACCGGACAGGGTCTTACGAGCAGTACTTC. Encoded protein: CASTHRTGSYEQYF.

This clone was seen many times. This chain uses TRBV6-6 with TRBJ2-1; 7 nucleotides match TRBD1. CDR1 is MNHNY and CDR2 is SVGAGI in the germline V gene (reference sequence). With 0 bases clipped from V and 7 bases from J, the junction kept 9 bases outside the gene matches. The length of the CDR3 is 16 residues. CDR3 coding DNA: TGTGCCAGCAGTTACTCGATTCAGGGACAGTGGAATGAGCAGTTCTTC. Translation: CASSYSIQGQWNEQFF.

This clone occurred many times. The V gene is TRBV27, the J gene TRBJ2-7; D is perhaps TRBD2 (6 bases). Between the trimmed V and J ends, which lost 3 bases and 8 bases, there was a span of 20 bases. The CDR3 has 15 amino acids. CDR1 is MNHEY and CDR2 is SMNVEV in the germline V gene (reference sequence). As DNA, the CDR3 is TGTGCCAGCAGTTTGGCCCTAGGCGGGGAGTATCAGCAGTACTTC. It codes for CASSLALGGEYQQYF.

This clone was counted at least ten times. The gene calls are TRBV5-1 and TRBJ2-6, with D tentatively TRBD1 (5 bases). This CDR3 contains 17 residues. In germline, CDR1 is SGHRS, CDR2 YFSETQ. V was shortened by 1 base and J by 0 bases, with 11 bases between the two germline ends. CDR3: CASSLRSQGSGANVLTF. The CDR3 DNA reads TGCGCCAGCAGCTTGCGGTCGCAGGGCTCTGGGGCCAACGTCCTGACTTTC.

Ten or more counts support this clone. V usage is TRBV5-4 and J usage is TRBJ2-1; TRBD2 aligns across 8 bases. J lost 4 bases, V lost 1 base, and 1 base had no gene match. The germline CDR1 and CDR2 sequences are SGHNT and YYREEE (reference sequence). CDR3 length: 14 amino acids. The CDR3 DNA reads as TGTGCCAGCAGCTTGCGGGAGGGGTACAATGAGCAGTTCTTC. Protein sequence: CASSLREGYNEQFF.

This clone was detected ten times or more. The chain carries TRBV7-2 and TRBJ1-1; weak D call: TRBD1 (6 bases). Trimming stripped 8 bases from V and 1 base from J, with 11 bases between. This CDR3 comprises 13 residues. Per germline, CDR1 SGHTA and CDR2 FQGNSA. The CDR3 region is CASGRDKNTEAFF. The CDR3 region has the DNA TGTGCCAGCGGACGGGACAAGAACACTGAAGCTTTCTTT.

This clone was counted at least ten times. The chain has TRBV7-3 and TRBJ1-6, with D possibly being TRBD1 (6 bases). The V and J ends lost 5 bases and 10 bases respectively, with 15 bases between them. Germline values: CDR1 SGHTA, CDR2 FQGTGA. The CDR3 has 14 residues. The CDR3 DNA reads TGTGCCAGCAGCCCCGGACAGTCTGAGTCACCCCTCCACTTT. This translates into CASSPGQSESPLHF.

The sample holds many counts of this clone. The rearrangement links TRBV6-1 to TRBJ2-7, with 9 positions matching TRBD1. The CDR3 covers 14 residues. The junction had 12 bases not matched to a gene; V was cut back by 10 bases and J by 5 bases. CDR1 and CDR2 from the germline V gene are MNHNS and SASEGT. The CDR3 nucleotides are TGTGCCACCATAGGAGGGACAGGGTTGAACGAGCAGTACTTC. This encodes CATIGGTGLNEQYF.

This clone was picked up many times. The chain is built from TRBV7-9 and TRBJ2-3; 8 nucleotides align to TRBD2. CDR1 is SEHNR and CDR2 is FQNEAQ in the germline V gene (reference sequence). V shed 5 bases and J 1 base; nucleotides not matched to a gene: 11. This CDR3 is 17 amino acids long. The DNA of the CDR3 is TGTGCCAGCAGCCTGGCCCGGGGGACTAGAGGCACAGATACGCAGTATTTT. Protein: CASSLARGTRGTDTQYF.

In its sample, this clone was seen many times. V and J are TRBV4-3 and TRBJ1-2; TRBD1 might be the D (5 bases). CDR1 is LGHNA and CDR2 is YSLEER in the germline V gene. Trimming cost V 1 base and J 8 bases, with 17 bases left between them. This CDR3 region has 15 residues. This chain's CDR3 is CASSQGGGALGGYTF. The CDR3 region has the DNA TGCGCCAGCAGCCAAGGAGGTGGGGCCTTAGGAGGCTACACCTTC.

At least ten counts were recorded for this clone. The chain has TRBV27 and TRBJ1-2; D ambiguous. Germline V CDR1 and CDR2: MNHEY, SMNVEV (reference sequence). V shed 6 bases and J shed 4 bases, with 12 bases lying between them. The CDR3 is 13 residues long. The DNA of the CDR3 is TGTGCCAGCAGCCTCACAGTGGGCTATGGCTACACCTTC. Translating gives CASSLTVGYGYTF.

This clone was detected ten times or more. The chain has TRBV2 and TRBJ1-2, with D possibly matching TRBD1 (5 bases). The CDR3 covers 13 residues. Germline CDR1 reads SNHLY; CDR2 reads FYNNEI. With 4 bases removed from V and 6 bases from J, the gap between germline ends came to 12 bases. CDR3: CASSGQWGDGYTF. The CDR3 coding sequence is TGTGCCAGCAGTGGACAGTGGGGGGATGGCTACACCTTC.

This clone has at least ten counts. The V gene is TRBV12-5, the J gene TRBJ1-6; unclear D gene. Trimming pared 4 bases from V and 5 bases from J, leaving 9 bases between. Germline V gene lookup returns CDR1 LGHNT and CDR2 FRNRAP. The CDR3 totals 14 residues. For the CDR3, the DNA is TGTGCTAGTGGTTCTACACAGAATAATTCACCCCTCCACTTT. This codes for CASGSTQNNSPLHF.

This clone came up many times. The genes are TRBV6-1 and TRBJ1-1; D unclear. The CDR3 covers 13 residues. The V end lost 6 bases, the J end lost 0 bases, and 8 bases lay between the germline ends. Looked up from germline, CDR1 is MNHNS and CDR2 is SASEGT. CDR3 loop: CASRALMNTEAFF. The CDR3 DNA reads TGTGCCAGCAGGGCCCTTATGAACACTGAAGCTTTCTTT.

This clone came up many times. The rearrangement uses TRBV2 and TRBJ1-5; D remains ambiguous. Trimming shortened V by 4 bases and J by 0 bases, and 7 bases separated the two germline ends. The CDR3 is 14 amino acids. Looked up from germline, CDR1 is SNHLY and CDR2 is FYNNEI. The CDR3 region has the DNA TGTGCCAGCAGTGGAGGTTATAGCAATCAGCCCCAGCATTTT. Protein: CASSGGYSNQPQHF.

This clone came up many times. The J gene is TRBJ1-5, the V gene TRBV7-3; 9 nucleotides match TRBD1. The CDR3 has 15 residues. V dropped 5 bases and J dropped 7; count of bases not matched to a gene: 9. Looked up from germline, CDR1 is SGHTA and CDR2 is FQGTGA. The CDR3 DNA reads TGTGCCAGCAGCCGTACAGGGGGCGTCGGCCAGCCCCAGCATTTT. It specifies CASSRTGGVGQPQHF.

This clone was seen repeatedly, ten times or more. This chain joins TRBV5-8 and TRBJ2-3; no definite D call. Per germline, CDR1 SGHTS and CDR2 YDEGEE. The CDR3 totals 15 residues. V was trimmed by 5 bases and J by 4 bases, leaving 17 bases between them. The CDR3 is CASSSSGAWADTQYF. CDR3 DNA: TGTGCCAGCAGTTCGTCCGGAGCGTGGGCAGATACGCAGTATTTT.

Ten or more counts support this clone. The chain combines TRBV7-9 with TRBJ2-7; 8 positions match TRBD1. This CDR3 region has 14 residues. CDR1 and CDR2 (germline): SEHNR, FQNEAQ (reference sequence). V was clipped by 5 bases and J by 1 base; unmatched bases: 4. DNA of the CDR3: TGTGCCAGCAGCAGGGACAGGCTTTCCTACGAGCAGTACTTC. Protein: CASSRDRLSYEQYF.

The sample holds many counts of this clone. V and J are TRBV5-4 and TRBJ2-5; 9 bases line up with TRBD1. The CDR3 has 14 residues. V was clipped by 4 bases and J by 5 bases; unmatched bases: 6. Per germline, CDR1 SGHNT and CDR2 YYREEE (reference sequence). The CDR3 nucleotides are TGTGCCAGCAGCCAACAGGGGGCCGGCGAGACCCAGTACTTC. It codes for CASSQQGAGETQYF.

This clone has at least ten counts. The gene calls are TRBV2 and TRBJ1-1; D is possibly TRBD1 (6 bases). This CDR3 has 14 amino acids. Germline CDR1 is SNHLY and CDR2 is FYNNEI. V was cut by 6 bases and J by 0 bases, with 11 bases left in between. The CDR3 DNA reads as TGTGCCAGCAGAGTAGGACAGTTGAACACTGAAGCTTTCTTT. Its translation is CASRVGQLNTEAFF.

This clone was observed a handful of times. Possible read error: a much larger clone is one base away. Here the CDR3 reads CASRPRQGAREQYF. The DNA for the CDR3 is TGTGCCAGCAGGCCACGACAGGGGGCACGCGAGCAGTACTTC. The chain has TRBV28 and TRBJ2-7; 10 bases line up with TRBD1. Germline CDR1 MDHEN, CDR2 SYDVKM. V shed 6 bases, J shed 6 bases, and the junction held 8 bases outside the gene matches. This CDR3 is built from 14 residues.

This clone was detected ten times or more. The chain combines TRBV23-1 with TRBJ2-2, with D hard to call. TRBV23-1 is recorded as an ORF, its role being uncertain. The CDR3 is made up of 16 amino acids. V was pared by 0 bases and J by 4 bases, with 12 bases between. The CDR3 DNA sequence: TGCGCCAGCAGTCAATCGGAGAGACACCCCACCGGGGAGCTGTTTTTT. It yields the protein CASSQSERHPTGELFF.

Many counts were recorded for this clone. This rearrangement joins TRBV5-1 to TRBJ2-7, with D possibly TRBD1 on 5 matching bases. V shed 4 bases and J shed 2 bases, with 7 bases lying between them. The germline gives CDR1 SGHRS, CDR2 YFSETQ. This CDR3 is 12 amino acids long. The CDR3 sequence: CASSLDTYEQYF. DNA for the CDR3: TGCGCCAGCAGCCTGGACACCTACGAGCAGTACTTC.